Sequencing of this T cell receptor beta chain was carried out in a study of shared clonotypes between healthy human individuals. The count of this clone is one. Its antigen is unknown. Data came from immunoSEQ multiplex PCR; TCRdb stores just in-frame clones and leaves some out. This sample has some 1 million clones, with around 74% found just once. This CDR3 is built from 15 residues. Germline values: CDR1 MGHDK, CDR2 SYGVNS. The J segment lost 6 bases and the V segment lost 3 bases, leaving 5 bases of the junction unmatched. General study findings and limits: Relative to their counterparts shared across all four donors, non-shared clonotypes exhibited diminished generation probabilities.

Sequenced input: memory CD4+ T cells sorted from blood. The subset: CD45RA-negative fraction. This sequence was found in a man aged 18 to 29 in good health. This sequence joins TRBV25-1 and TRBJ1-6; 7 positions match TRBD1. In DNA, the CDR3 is TGTGCCAGCAGTGAGTTGGCAGGGGGTAATTCACCCCTCCACTTT. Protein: CASSELAGGNSPLHF.